Listed below are T cell receptor beta chains from one sample, sequenced in a study of T cell responses to AZD1222 COVID-19 vaccine. Clones were sequenced by immunoSEQ multiplex PCR, and TCRdb holds only the in-frame ones, with some missing. Of about 150,000 clones in the sample, roughly 92% were seen once. The source was peripheral blood, collected on day 0 of AZD1222 vaccination. The receptors come from an adult in good health. Each CDR3 is given without its conserved first and last residue. The D gene is left open where the match is weak. Clone size is given for some rows only: seen once, a few or many times, or a class if the clone is expanded.

TRBV5-1	13	-	-	TRBJ2-7	ASSYNPQGNYEQY
TRBV5-4	12	-	TRBD1	TRBJ2-7	ASSPGDRGNEQY
TRBV18	12	-	-	TRBJ1-4	ASSPLGTREKLF
TRBV4-1	15	-	TRBD2	TRBJ2-1	ASSQDNPGLAGGEQF
TRBV11-2	13	-	-	TRBJ2-7	ASSLDPASSYEQY
TRBV30	11	-	-	TRBJ1-4	AWAAGNGEKLF
TRBV6-5	8	-	-	TRBJ1-1	ASGGVEAF
TRBV10-3	13	-	TRBD2	TRBJ2-2	AISVTSGGTGELF
TRBV23-1	9	-	-	TRBJ1-5	VQQSNQPQH
TRBV18	13	-	-	TRBJ2-3	ASSPWSGGTDTQY
TRBV4-3	11	-	-	TRBJ1-5	ASSQDKEGAQH
TRBV10-3	13	-	-	TRBJ1-1	AISENLGKNTEAF
TRBV12-3/TRBV12-4	11	-	-	TRBJ2-7	ASSLGEVYEQY
TRBV28	12	-	-	TRBJ1-3	ASSLWGPWDTIY
TRBV6-1	13	-	TRBD2	TRBJ2-2	ASSEIAGGTGELF
TRBV7-3	13	once	TRBD2	TRBJ2-1	ASSWTSGRDNEQF
TRBV5-4	14	-	TRBD2	TRBJ2-3	ASSRNGLVSADTQY
TRBV27	14	once	TRBD1	TRBJ1-6	ASSLLGTANNSPLH
TRBV6-5	13	-	-	TRBJ1-2	ASSYSRGAMGPYT
TRBV5-4	13	few	-	TRBJ1-5	ASSLGGGANQPQH
TRBV28	13	-	-	TRBJ1-5	ASTGASEGNQPQH
TRBV3-1/TRBV3-2	14	-	-	TRBJ2-3	ASSQELGGGTDTQY
TRBV28	14	-	-	TRBJ2-2	ASSSPGGRDTGELF
TRBV3-1/TRBV3-2	14	-	TRBD2	TRBJ2-5	ASSPSLAGGQETQY
TRBV7-2	13	-	-	TRBJ1-3	ASSAGRSSGNTIY
TRBV12-1	16	-	-	TRBJ1-1	ASSFAPAGRGLDTEAF
TRBV3-1/TRBV3-2	12	once	-	TRBJ2-5	ASSPRTMGETQY
TRBV10-3	12	few	-	TRBJ1-4	AISPTGSGEKLF
TRBV18	12	once	TRBD2	TRBJ2-5	ASSRAGAQETQY
TRBV27	17	-	TRBD1	TRBJ2-1	ASGKPGQGLSIAYNEQF
TRBV7-9	12	-	-	TRBJ1-1	ASTKPGPWAEAF
TRBV7-6	14	once	TRBD1	TRBJ2-2	ASSQLQGYGTGELF
TRBV28	11	few	-	TRBJ2-7	ASSLKRAYEQY